The T cell receptor beta chain under discussion was sequenced for a study of shared clonotypes between healthy human individuals. Points from the study as a whole: Naive subsets generally exceeded memory subsets in estimated richness.

A remark on this clone: The antigen is unknown.

The healthy adult donors were HIV-negative and reported no recent acute infections or vaccinations. The V gene's germline CDR1 is MDHEN and CDR2 SYDVKM. Deletions cut 5 bases from V and 2 bases from J, with 13 bases between. The CDR3 length is 14 residues. Libraries were prepared by immunoSEQ multiplex PCR; TCRdb keeps only in-frame clonotypes and omits some of them. The repertoire consists of over a million clones, with around 82% occurring once and the leading ten covering under 0.6%. Sequenced sample: memory CD4+ T cells from PBMCs. Subset here: CD45RA-negative fraction. The J gene is TRBJ2-7, the V gene TRBV28, with D possibly matching TRBD2 (5 bases). This receptor was identified in a man younger than 35 in good health. Some clones in this sample may be carry-over from other donors' samples. The CDR3 is CASSRALAPYEQYF. The DNA of the CDR3 is TGTGCCAGCAGTCGAGCCCTAGCCCCCTACGAGCAGTACTTC. Looking up the rest from reference TRBV28 and TRBJ2-7 gives the full variable domain: DVKVTQSSRYLVKRTGEKVFLECVQDMDHENMFWYRQDPGLGLRLIYFSYDVKMKEKGDIPEGYSVSREKKERFSLILESASTNQTSMYLCASSRALAPYEQYFGPGTRLTVT.